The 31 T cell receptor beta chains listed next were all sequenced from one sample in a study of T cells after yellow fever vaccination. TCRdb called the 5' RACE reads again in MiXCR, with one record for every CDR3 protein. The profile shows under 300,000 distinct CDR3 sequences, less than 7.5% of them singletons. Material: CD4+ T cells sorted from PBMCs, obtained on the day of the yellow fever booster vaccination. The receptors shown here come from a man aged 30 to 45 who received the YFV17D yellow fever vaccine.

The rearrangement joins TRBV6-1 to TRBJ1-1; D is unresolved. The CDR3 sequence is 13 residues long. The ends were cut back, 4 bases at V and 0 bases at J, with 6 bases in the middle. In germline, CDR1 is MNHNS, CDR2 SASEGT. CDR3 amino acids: CASSVSMNTEAFF. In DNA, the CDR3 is TGTGCCAGCAGTGTTTCCATGAACACTGAAGCTTTCTTT.

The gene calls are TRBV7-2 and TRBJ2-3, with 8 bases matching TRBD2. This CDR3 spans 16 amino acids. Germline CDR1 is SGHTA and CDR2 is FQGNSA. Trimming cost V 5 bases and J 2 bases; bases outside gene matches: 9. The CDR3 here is CASSLPQLAATDTQYF. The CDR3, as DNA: TGTGCCAGCAGCCTACCCCAACTAGCGGCCACAGATACGCAGTATTTT.

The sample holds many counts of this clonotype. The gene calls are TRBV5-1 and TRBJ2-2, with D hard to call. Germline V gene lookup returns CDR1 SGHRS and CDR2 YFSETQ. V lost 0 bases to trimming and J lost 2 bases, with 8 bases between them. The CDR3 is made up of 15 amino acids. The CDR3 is CASSLAVRNTGELFF. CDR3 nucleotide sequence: TGCGCCAGCAGCTTGGCAGTCCGAAACACCGGGGAGCTGTTTTTT.

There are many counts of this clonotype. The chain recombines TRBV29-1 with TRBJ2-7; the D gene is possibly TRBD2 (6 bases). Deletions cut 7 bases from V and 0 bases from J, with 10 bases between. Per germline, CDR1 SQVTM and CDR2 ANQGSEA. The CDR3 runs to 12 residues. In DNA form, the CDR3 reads TGCAGCGCCCGGGGGTCCTCCTACGAGCAGTACTTC. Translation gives CSARGSSYEQYF.

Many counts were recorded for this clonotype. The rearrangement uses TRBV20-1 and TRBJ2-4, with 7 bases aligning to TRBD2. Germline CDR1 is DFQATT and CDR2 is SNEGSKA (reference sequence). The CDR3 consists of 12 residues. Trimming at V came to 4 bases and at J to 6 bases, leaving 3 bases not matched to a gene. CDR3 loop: CSATREGNIQYF. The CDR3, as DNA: TGCAGTGCTACCAGGGAGGGAAACATTCAGTACTTC.

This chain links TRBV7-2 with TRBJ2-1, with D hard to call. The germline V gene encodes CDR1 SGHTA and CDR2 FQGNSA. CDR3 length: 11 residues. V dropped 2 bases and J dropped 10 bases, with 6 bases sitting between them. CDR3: CASSLRWEQFF. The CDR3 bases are TGTGCCAGCAGCTTACGTTGGGAGCAGTTCTTC.

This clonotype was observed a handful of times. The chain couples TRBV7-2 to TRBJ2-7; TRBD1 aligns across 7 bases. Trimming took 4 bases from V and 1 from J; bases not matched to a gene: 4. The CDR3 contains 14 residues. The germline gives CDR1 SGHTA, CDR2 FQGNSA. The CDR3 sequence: CASSSLDRSYEQYF. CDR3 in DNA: TGTGCCAGCAGCTCCCTGGACAGGTCCTACGAGCAGTACTTC. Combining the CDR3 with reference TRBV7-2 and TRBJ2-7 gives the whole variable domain GAGVSQSPSNKVTEKGKDVELRCDPISGHTALYWYRQSLGQGLEFLIYFQGNSAPDKSGLPSDRFSAERTGGSVSTLTIQRTQQEDSAVYLCASSSLDRSYEQYFGPGTRLTVT.

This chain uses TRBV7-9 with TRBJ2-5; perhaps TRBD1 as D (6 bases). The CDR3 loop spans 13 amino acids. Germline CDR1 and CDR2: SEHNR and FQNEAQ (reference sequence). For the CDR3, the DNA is TGTGCGGGAACAGGGCGAGGAAGGGAGACCCAGTACTTC. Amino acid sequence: CAGTGRGRETQYF.

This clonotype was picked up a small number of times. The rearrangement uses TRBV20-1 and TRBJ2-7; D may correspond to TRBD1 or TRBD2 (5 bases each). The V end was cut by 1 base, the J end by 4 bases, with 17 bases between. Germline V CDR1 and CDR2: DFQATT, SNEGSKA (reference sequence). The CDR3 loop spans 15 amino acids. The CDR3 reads CSARVSGPGRYEQYF. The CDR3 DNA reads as TGCAGTGCTAGAGTATCGGGACCAGGTCGGTACGAGCAGTACTTC.

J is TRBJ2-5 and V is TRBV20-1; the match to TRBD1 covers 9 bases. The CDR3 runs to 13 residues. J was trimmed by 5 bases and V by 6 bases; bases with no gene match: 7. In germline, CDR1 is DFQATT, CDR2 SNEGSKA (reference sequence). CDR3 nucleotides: TGCAGTGCGACACAGGGGGCGAGTGAGACCCAGTACTTC. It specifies CSATQGASETQYF.

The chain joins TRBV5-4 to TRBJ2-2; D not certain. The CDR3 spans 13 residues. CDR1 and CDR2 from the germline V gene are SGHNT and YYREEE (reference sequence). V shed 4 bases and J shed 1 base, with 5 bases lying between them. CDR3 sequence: CASSHRNTGELFF. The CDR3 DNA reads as TGTGCCAGCAGCCATAGGAACACCGGGGAGCTGTTTTTT.

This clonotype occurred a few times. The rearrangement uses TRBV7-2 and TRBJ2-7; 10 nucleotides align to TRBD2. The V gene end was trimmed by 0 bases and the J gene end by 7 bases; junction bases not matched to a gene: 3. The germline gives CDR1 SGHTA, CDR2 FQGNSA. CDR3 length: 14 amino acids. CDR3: CASSLASGRREQYF. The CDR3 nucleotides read TGTGCCAGCAGCTTAGCTAGCGGGAGGCGAGAGCAGTACTTC.

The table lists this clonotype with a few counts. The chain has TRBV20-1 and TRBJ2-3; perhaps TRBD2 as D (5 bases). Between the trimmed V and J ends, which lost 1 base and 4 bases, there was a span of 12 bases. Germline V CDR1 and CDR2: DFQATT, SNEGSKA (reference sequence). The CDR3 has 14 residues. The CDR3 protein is CSARAGGGADTQYF. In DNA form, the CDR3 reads TGCAGTGCTAGAGCCGGCGGAGGCGCAGATACGCAGTATTTT.

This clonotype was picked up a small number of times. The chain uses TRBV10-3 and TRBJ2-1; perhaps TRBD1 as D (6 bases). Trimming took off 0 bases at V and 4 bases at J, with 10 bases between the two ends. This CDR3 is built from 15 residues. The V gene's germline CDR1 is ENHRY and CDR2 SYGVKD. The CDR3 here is CAISESVRGYNEQFF. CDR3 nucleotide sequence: TGTGCCATCAGTGAGTCAGTCAGGGGTTACAATGAGCAGTTCTTC.

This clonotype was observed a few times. CDR3 nucleotide sequence: TGTGCCAGCAGTTCCCTCCACCGCACAGATACGCAGTATTTT. Its translation is CASSSLHRTDTQYF. The V gene is TRBV27, the J gene TRBJ2-3; D is uncertain. This CDR3 region has 14 residues. Germline V gene lookup returns CDR1 MNHEY and CDR2 SMNVEV (reference sequence). V was clipped by 4 bases and J by 1 base, with 9 bases between them.

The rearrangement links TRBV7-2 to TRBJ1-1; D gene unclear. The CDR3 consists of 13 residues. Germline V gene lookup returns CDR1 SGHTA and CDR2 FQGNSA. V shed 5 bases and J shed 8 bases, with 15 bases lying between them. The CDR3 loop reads CASSISRGGEAFF. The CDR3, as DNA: TGTGCCAGCAGCATCTCCCGTGGAGGGGAAGCTTTCTTT.

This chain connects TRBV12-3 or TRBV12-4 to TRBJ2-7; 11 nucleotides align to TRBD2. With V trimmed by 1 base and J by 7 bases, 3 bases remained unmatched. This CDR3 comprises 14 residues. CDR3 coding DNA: TGTGCCAGCAGTTTAGGGGGACTAGCGGAGGAGCAGTACTTC. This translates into CASSLGGLAEEQYF.

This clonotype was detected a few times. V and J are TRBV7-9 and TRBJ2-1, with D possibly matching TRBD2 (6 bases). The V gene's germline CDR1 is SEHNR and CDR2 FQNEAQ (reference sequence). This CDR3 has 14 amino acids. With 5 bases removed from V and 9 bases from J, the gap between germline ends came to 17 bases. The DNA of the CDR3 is TGTGCCAGCAGCGAATCCTCACGGGGAGGTGAGCAGTTCTTC. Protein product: CASSESSRGGEQFF.

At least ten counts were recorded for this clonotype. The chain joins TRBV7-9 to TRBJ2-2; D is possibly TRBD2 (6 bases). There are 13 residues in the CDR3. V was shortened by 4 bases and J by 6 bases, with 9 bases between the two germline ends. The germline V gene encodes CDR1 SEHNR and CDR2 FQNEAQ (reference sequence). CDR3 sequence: CASSSAGSGELFF. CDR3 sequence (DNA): TGTGCCAGCAGCTCTGCGGGGTCCGGGGAGCTGTTTTTT.

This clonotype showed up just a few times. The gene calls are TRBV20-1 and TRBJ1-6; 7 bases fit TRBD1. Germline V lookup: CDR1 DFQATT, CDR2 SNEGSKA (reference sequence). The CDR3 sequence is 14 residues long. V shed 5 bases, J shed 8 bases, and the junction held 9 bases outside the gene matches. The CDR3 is CSAFYRGPDSPLHF. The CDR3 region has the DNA TGCAGTGCTTTCTACAGGGGCCCTGATTCACCCCTCCACTTT.

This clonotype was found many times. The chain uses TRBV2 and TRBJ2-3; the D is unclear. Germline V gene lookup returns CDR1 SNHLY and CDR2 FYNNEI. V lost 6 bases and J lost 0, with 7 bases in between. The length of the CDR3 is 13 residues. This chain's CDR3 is CASRADSTDTQYF. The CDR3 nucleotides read TGTGCCAGCAGAGCTGACAGCACAGATACGCAGTATTTT.

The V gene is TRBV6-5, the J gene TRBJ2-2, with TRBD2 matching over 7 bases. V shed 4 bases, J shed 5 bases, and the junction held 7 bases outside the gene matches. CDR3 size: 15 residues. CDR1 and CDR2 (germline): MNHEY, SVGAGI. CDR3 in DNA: TGTGCCAGCAGTTGGGCGGGAGACCTTACCGGGGAGCTGTTTTTT. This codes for CASSWAGDLTGELFF.

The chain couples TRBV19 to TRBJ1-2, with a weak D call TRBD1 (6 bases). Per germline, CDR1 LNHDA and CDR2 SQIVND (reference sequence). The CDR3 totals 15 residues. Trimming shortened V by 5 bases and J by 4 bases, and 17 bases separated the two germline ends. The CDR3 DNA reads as TGTGCCAGTAGTCCAGGACAGCCTTTAGGCTATGGCTACACCTTC. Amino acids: CASSPGQPLGYGYTF.

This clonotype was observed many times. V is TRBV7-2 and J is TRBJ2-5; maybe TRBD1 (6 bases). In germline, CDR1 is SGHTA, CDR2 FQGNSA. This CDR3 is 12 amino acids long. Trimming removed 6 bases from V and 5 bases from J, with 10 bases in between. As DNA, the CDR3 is TGTGCCAGCAGGGCAGGGGCGGAGACCCAGTACTTC. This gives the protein CASRAGAETQYF.

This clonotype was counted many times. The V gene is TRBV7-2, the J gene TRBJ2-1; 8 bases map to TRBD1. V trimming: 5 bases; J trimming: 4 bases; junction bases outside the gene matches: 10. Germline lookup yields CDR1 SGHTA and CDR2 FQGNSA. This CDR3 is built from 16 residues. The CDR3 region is CASSINRDRYYNEQFF. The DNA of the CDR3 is TGTGCCAGCAGCATAAACCGGGACAGGTATTACAATGAGCAGTTCTTC.

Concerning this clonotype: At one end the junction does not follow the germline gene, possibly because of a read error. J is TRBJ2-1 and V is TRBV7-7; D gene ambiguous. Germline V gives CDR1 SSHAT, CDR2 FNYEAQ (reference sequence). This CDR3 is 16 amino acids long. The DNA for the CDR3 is TGTGCTAGCAGCTTGACGGAGACCACCTCCTACAATGAGCAGTTCTTC. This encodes CASSLTETTSYNEQFF.

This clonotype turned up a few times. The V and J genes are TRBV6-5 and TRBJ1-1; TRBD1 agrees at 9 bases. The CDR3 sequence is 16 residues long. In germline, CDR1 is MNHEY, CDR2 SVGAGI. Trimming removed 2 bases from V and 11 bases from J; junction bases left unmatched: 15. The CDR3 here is CASSYGTGRGHDEAFF. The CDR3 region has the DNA TGTGCCAGCAGTTACGGGACAGGGAGGGGTCACGATGAGGCTTTCTTT.

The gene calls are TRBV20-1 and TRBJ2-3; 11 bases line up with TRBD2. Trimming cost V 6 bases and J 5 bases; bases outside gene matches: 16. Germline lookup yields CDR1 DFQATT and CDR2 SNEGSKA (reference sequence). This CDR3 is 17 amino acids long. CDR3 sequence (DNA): TGCAGTGCCAAGCCCGGAATGACTAGCGGGGTGGGAGATACGCAGTATTTT. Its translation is CSAKPGMTSGVGDTQYF.

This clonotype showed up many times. The CDR3 nucleotides read TGCAGTGCTCCCTTACGGGGCACTGAAGCTTTCTTT. It is translated as CSAPLRGTEAFF. This chain connects TRBV20-1 to TRBJ1-1; D uncertain. Germline V CDR1 and CDR2: DFQATT, SNEGSKA (reference sequence). The CDR3 is 12 amino acids. The V gene lost 5 bases and the J gene lost 4 bases, with 11 bases spanning the gap.

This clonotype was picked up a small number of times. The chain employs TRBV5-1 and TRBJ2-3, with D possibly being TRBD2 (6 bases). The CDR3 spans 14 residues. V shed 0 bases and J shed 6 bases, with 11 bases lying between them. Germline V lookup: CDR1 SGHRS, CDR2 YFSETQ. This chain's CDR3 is CASSLAVGGDTQYF. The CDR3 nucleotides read TGCGCCAGCAGCTTGGCGGTCGGGGGTGATACGCAGTATTTT.

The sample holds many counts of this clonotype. CDR3 nucleotide sequence: TGTGCCAGCAGCCAAGTTACTGCTGGCTACACCTTC. Translation gives CASSQVTAGYTF. V is TRBV3-1 and J is TRBJ1-2, with D unclear. CDR1 LGHDT and CDR2 YNNKEL come from the germline V gene (reference sequence). This CDR3 spans 12 amino acids. V was trimmed by 1 base and J by 7 bases, leaving 7 bases between them.